This record concerns one T cell receptor beta chain sequence. Germline CDR1 and CDR2: SGHNT and YYREEE (reference sequence). This CDR3 comprises 16 residues. V was clipped by 4 bases and J by 0 bases, with 11 bases between them. The data were obtained in a study of blood T cell repertoires in COVID-19. Measured with immunoSEQ multiplex PCR; TCRdb has only the in-frame clones, and not every one. The sample lists about 62,000 clones, roughly 89% seen once, with under 1.5% in the top ten. The chain carries TRBV5-4 and TRBJ2-6; D possibly corresponds to TRBD1 (6 bases). The sample comprised peripheral blood. The clonotype was recovered from an elderly woman with acute or convalescent COVID-19. CDR3 sequence (DNA): TGTGCCAGCAGCACATTACAGGGCTCTGGGGCCAACGTCCTGACTTTC. Its protein is CASSTLQGSGANVLTF. Looking up the rest from reference TRBV5-4 and TRBJ2-6 gives the full variable domain: ETGVTQSPTHLIKTRGQQVTLRCSSQSGHNTVSWYQQALGQGPQFIFQYYREEENGRGNFPPRFSGLQFPNYSSELNVNALELDDSALYLCASSTLQGSGANVLTFGAGSRLTVL.